One T cell receptor beta chain is described in this entry. The data originate from a study of control samples from healthy donors and cancer patients. After removal of 2 bases from V and 8 bases from J, the junction contained 5 bases not matched to a gene. The CDR3 extends over 14 amino acids. CDR1 is MNHNS and CDR2 is SASEGT in the germline V gene. Profiled with immunoSEQ multiplex PCR; TCRdb holds only in-frame clones, not every one. In the table there are roughly 200,000 clones, over 80% of which are singletons. This sequence originates from a man aged 25-45 years in good health. Sequenced material: blood. The chain links TRBV6-1 to TRBJ1-2; 10 bases fit TRBD1. The DNA for the CDR3 is TGTGCCAGCAGTGAATTGGACAGGGGGAGAGGCTACACCTTC. Translated, it gives CASSELDRGRGYTF.